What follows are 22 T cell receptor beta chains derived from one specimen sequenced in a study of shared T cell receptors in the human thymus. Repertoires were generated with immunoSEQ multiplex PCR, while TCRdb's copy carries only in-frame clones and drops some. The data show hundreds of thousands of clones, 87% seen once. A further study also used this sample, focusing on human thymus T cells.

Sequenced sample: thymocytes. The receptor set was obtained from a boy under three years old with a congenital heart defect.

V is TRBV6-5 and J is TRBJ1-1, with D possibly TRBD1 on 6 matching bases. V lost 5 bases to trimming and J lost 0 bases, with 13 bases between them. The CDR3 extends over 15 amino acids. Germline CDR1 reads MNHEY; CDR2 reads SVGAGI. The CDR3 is CASSPKGGLNTEAFF. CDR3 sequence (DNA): TGTGCCAGCAGTCCTAAAGGGGGTTTGAACACTGAAGCTTTCTTT.

The CDR3 here is CASSPNSRGDPEKLFF. The CDR3 bases are TGTGCCAGCAGCCCGAATTCCAGGGGAGACCCCGAAAAACTGTTTTTT. The chain joins TRBV5-6 to TRBJ1-4; perhaps TRBD1 as D (6 bases). This CDR3 has 16 amino acids. Germline values: CDR1 SGHDT, CDR2 YYEEEE. The V end was cut by 4 bases, the J end by 8 bases, with 21 bases between.

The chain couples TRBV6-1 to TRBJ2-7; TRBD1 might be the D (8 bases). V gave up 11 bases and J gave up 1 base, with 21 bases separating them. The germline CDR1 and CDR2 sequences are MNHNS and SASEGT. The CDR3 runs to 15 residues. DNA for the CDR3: TGTGCCGCCTCGGGCGGGGGACAGGTTTCCTACGAGCAGTACTTC. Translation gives CAASGGGQVSYEQYF.

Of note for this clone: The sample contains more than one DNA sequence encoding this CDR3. The CDR3 DNA is TGTGCCAGCAGTCTTTCCTCACCCCTCCACTTT. Its protein product is CASSLSSPLHF. V and J are TRBV28 and TRBJ1-6; D gene unclear. V was clipped by 5 bases and J by 10 bases, with 6 bases between them. The CDR3 sequence is 11 residues long. Germline values: CDR1 MDHEN, CDR2 SYDVKM.

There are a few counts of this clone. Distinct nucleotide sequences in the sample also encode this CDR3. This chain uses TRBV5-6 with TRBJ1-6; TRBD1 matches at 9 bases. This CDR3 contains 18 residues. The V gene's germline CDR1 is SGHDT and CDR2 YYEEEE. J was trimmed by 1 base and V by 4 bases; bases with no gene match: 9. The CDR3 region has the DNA TGTGCCAGCAGCGTGAGGACAGGGGAAAGATCCTATAATTCACCCCTCCACTTT. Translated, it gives CASSVRTGERSYNSPLHF.

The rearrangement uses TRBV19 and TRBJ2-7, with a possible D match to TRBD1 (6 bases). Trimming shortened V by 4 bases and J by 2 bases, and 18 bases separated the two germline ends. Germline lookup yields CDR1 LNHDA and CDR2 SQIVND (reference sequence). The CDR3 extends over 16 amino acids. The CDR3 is CASSRRPGTTTYEQYF. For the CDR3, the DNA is TGTGCCAGTAGTAGGCGTCCCGGGACAACTACCTACGAGCAGTACTTC.

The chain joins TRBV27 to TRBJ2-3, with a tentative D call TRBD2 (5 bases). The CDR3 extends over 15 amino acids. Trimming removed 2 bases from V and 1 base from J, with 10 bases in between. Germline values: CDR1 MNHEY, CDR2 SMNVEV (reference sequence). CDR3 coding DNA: TGTGCCAGCAGTTTACTAGCAGTTGGCACAGATACGCAGTATTTT. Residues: CASSLLAVGTDTQYF.

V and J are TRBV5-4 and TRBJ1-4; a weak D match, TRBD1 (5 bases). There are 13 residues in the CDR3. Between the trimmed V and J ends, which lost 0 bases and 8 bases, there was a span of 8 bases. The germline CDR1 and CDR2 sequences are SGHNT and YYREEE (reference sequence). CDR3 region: CASSLGRAEKLFF. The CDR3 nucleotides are TGTGCCAGCAGCTTGGGCAGGGCAGAAAAACTGTTTTTT.

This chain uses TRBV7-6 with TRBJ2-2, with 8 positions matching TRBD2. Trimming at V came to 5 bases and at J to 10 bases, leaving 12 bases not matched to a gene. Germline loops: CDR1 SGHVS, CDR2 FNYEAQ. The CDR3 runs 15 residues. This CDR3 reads CASSPGLGSSLELFF. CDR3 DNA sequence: TGTGCCAGCAGCCCGGGACTAGGTTCGTCTTTGGAGCTGTTTTTT.

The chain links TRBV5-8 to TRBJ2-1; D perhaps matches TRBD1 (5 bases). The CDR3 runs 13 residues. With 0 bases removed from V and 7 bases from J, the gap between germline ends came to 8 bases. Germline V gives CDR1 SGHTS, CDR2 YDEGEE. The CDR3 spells CASSLGRENEQFF. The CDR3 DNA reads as TGTGCCAGCAGCTTGGGCAGGGAAAATGAGCAGTTCTTC. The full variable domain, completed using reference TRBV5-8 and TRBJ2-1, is EAGVTQSPTHLIKTRGQQATLRCSPISGHTSVYWYQQALGLGLQFLLWYDEGEERNRGNFPPRFSGRQFPNYSSELNVNALELEDSALYLCASSLGRENEQFFGPGTRLTVL.

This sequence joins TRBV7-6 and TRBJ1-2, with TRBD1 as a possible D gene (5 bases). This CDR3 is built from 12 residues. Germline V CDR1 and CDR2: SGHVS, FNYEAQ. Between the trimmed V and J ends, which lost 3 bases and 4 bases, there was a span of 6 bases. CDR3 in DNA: TGTGCCAGCAGCTTCGGGGGCTATGGCTACACCTTC. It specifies CASSFGGYGYTF.

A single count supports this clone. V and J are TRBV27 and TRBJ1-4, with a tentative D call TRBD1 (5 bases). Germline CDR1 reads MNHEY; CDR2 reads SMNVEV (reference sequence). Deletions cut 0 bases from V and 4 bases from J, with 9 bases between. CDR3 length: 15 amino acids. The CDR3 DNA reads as TGTGCCAGCAGTTTATCCCCCAGGGATAATGAAAAACTGTTTTTT. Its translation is CASSLSPRDNEKLFF.

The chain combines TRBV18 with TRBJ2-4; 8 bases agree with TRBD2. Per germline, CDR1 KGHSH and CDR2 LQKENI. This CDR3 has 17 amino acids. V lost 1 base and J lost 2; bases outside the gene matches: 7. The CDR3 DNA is TGTGCCAGCTCACCACGGGCGCGGGGGGATTCCAAAAACATTCAGTACTTC. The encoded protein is CASSPRARGDSKNIQYF.

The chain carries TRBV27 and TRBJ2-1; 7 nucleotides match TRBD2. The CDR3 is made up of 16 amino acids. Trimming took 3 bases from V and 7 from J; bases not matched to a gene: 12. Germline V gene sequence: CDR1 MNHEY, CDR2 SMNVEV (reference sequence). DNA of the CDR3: TGTGCCAGCAGTTTTTCTATCTCGGGGGGAGGGAATGAGCAGTTCTTC. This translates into CASSFSISGGGNEQFF.

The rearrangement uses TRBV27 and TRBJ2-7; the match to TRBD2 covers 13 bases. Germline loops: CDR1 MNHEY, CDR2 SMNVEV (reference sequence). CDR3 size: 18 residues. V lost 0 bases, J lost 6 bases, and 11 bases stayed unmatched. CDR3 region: CASSLSGWGLAGRGEQYF. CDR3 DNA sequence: TGTGCCAGCAGTTTATCGGGCTGGGGACTAGCGGGACGTGGCGAGCAGTACTTC.

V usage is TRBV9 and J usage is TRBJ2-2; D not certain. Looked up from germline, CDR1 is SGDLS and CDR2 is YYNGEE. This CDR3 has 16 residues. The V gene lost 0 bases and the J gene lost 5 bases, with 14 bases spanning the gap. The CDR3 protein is CASSVATHEDTGELFF. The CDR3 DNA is TGTGCCAGCAGCGTAGCTACCCACGAGGATACCGGGGAGCTGTTTTTT.

The CDR3 DNA reads as TGCGCCAGCAGCCAAGATCATGACAGTTCACCCCTCCACTTT. Its translation: CASSQDHDSSPLHF. J is TRBJ1-6 and V is TRBV4-1, with D perhaps matching TRBD1 (5 bases). Deletions cut 0 bases from V and 9 bases from J, with 9 bases between. CDR3 length: 14 residues. The germline V gene has CDR1 MGHRA and CDR2 YSYEKL.

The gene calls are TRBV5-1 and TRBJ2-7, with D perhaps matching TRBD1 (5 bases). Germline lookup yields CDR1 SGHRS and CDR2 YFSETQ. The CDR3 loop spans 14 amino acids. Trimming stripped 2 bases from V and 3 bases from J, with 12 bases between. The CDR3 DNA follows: TGCGCCAGCAGCTTTGGGCAGGGTATCTACGAGCAGTACTTC. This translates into CASSFGQGIYEQYF.

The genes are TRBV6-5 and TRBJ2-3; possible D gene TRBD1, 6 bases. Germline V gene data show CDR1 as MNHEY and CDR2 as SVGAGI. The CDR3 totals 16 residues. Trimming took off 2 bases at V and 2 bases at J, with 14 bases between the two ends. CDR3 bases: TGTGCCAGCAGTTACACTCCGGGACAACTCACAGATACGCAGTATTTT. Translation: CASSYTPGQLTDTQYF.

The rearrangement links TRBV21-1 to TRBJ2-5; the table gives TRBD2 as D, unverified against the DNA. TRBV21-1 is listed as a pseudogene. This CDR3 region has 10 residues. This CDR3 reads CAGLGETQYF. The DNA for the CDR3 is TGTGCCGGACTCGGGGAGACCCAGTACTTC.

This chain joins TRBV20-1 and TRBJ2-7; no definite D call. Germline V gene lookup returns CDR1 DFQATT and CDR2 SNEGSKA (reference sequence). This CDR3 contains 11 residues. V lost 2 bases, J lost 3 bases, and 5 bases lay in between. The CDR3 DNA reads TGCAGTGCTAGAATCGTCTACGAGCAGTACTTC. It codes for CSARIVYEQYF.

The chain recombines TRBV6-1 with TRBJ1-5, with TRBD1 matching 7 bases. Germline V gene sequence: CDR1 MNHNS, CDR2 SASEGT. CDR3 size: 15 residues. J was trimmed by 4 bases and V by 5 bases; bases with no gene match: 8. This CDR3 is CASSRDSPWNQPQHF. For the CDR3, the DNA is TGTGCCAGCAGTCGGGACAGCCCTTGGAATCAGCCCCAGCATTTT.